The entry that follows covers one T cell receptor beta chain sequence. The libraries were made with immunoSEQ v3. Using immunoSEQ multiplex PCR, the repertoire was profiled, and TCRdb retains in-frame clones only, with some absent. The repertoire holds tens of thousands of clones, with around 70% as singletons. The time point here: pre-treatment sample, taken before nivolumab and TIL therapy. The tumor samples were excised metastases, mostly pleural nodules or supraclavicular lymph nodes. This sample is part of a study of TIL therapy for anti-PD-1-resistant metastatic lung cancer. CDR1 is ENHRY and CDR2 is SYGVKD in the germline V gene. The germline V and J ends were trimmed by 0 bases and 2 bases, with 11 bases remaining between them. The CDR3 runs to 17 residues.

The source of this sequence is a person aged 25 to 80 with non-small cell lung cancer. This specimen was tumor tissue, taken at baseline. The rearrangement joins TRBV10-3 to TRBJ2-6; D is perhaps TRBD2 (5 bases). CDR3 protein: CAISESSTGAGANVLTF. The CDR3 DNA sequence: TGTGCCATCAGTGAGTCGAGTACCGGGGCTGGGGCCAACGTCCTGACTTTC.